This TCR delta chain was retrieved from a study of gamma-delta chains in newborns, infants, children. TCRdb reanalysed the reads via CATT. Here the sample spans 10,000 to 13,000 delta-chain clones, approximately 9.5% being singletons. Looked up from germline, CDR1 is GEAIGNYY and CDR2 is EKD. This CDR3 region has 16 residues. Losses at the gene ends were 3 bases for V and 2 bases for J; bases not matched to a gene: 1. Material: blood. The rearrangement links TRDV2 to TRDJ3, with 9 nucleotides matching TRDD3. The receptor's source is a child who was a newborn, infant or young child, either healthy, febrile or measles-vaccinated (not recorded which). The CDR3 DNA sequence: TGTGCCTGTGACTACTGGGGGACCTGGGACACCCGACAGATGTTTTTC. Encoded protein: CACDYWGTWDTRQMFF.